The TCR beta chain described here comes from a study of cytomegalovirus exposure and HLA in healthy donors. Across the study: HLA-typed donors were the source of tens of millions of unique TCRs, which an early data release held.

Study-wide results and limits: An observed cluster of highly shared sequence variants was recorded as a likely sequencing artifact. Most of the TCR beta V segments (in an earlier analysis) were productive either about 87% or about 30% of the time. TCR beta V- and J-gene trimming was later associated with a missense DCLRE1C variant.

Of note for this clone: Its antigen is as yet unknown.

Germline CDR1 reads LNHDA; CDR2 reads SQIVND (reference sequence). The junction had 11 bases not matched to a gene; V was cut back by 4 bases and J by 2 bases. CDR3 length: 17 residues. The PCR employed 60 Vbeta primers together with 13 Jbeta primers. This table comes from immunoSEQ multiplex PCR, and its TCRdb copy is limited to in-frame clones, with some not included. Here the sample spans 150,000 to 200,000 clones, approximately 84% being singletons. The specimen was PBMCs. The sequence came from a man aged 25-45 years in good health and CMV-seronegative. The chain is built from TRBV19 and TRBJ1-5, with 7 bases aligning to TRBD1. CDR3 sequence (DNA): TGTGCCAGTAGTACCCTACAGGGGTCGGGGGGCAATCAGCCCCAGCATTTT. Residues: CASSTLQGSGGNQPQHF.